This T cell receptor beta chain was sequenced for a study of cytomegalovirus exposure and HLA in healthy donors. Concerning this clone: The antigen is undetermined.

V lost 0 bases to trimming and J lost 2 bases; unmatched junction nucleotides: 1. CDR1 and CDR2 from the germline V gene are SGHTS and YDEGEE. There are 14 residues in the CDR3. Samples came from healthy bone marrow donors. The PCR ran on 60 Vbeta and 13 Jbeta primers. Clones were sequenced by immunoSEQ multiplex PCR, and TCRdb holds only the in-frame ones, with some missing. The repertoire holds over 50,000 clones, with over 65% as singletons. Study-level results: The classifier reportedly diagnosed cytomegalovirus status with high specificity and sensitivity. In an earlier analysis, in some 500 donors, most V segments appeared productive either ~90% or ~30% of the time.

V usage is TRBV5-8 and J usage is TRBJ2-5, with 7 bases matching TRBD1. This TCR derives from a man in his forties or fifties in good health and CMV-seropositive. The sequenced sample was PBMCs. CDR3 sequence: CASSLEQGQETQYF. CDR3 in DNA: TGTGCCAGCAGCTTGGAACAGGGGCAAGAGACCCAGTACTTC.